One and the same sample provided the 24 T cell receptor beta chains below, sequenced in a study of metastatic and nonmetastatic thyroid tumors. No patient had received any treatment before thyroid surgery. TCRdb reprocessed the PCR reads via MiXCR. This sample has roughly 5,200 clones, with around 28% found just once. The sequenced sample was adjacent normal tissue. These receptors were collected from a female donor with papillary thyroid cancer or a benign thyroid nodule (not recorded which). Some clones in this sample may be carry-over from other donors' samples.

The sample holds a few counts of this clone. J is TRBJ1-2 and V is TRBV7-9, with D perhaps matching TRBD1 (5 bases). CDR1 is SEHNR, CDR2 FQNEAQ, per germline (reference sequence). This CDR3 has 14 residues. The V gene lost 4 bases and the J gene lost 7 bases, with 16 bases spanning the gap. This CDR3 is CASSSSGAGLGYTF. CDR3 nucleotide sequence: TGTGCCAGCAGCTCCTCTGGGGCAGGTCTTGGCTACACCTTC.

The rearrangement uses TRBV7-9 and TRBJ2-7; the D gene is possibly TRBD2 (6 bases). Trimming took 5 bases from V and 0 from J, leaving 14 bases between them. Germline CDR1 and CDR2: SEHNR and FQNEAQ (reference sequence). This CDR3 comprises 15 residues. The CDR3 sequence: CASSIGPGASYEQYF. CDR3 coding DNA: TGTGCCAGCAGCATCGGTCCGGGAGCCTCCTACGAGCAGTACTTC.

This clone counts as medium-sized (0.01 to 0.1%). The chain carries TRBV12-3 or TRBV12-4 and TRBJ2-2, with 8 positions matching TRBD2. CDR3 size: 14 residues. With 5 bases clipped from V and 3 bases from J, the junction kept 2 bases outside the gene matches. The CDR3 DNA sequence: TGTGCCAGCAGTCCACTAGCGGACACCGGGGAGCTGTTTTTT. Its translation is CASSPLADTGELFF.

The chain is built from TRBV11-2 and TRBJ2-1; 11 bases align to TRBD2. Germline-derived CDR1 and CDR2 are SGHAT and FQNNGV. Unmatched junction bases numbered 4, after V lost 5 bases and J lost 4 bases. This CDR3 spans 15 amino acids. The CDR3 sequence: CASSLLAGDYNEQFF. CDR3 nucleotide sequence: TGTGCCAGCAGCCTACTAGCGGGGGATTACAATGAGCAGTTCTTC.

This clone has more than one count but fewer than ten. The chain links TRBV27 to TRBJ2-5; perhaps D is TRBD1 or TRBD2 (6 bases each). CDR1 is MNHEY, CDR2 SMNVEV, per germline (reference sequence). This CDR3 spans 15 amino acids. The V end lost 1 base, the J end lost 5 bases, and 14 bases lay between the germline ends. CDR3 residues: CASSLFGGPRETQYF. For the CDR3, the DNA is TGTGCCAGCAGTTTATTTGGGGGGCCGAGGGAGACCCAGTACTTC.

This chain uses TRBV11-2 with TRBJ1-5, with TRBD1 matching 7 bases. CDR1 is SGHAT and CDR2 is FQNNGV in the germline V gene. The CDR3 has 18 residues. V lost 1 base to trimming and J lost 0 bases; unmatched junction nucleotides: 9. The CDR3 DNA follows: TGTGCCAGCAGCTTAGGACAGGGTGGGGCTTATAGCAATCAGCCCCAGCATTTT. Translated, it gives CASSLGQGGAYSNQPQHF.

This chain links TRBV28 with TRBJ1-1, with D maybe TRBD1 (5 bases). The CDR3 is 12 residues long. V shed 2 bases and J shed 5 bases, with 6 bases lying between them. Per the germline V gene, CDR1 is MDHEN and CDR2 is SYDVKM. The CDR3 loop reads CASSLRQTEAFF. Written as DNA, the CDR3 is TGTGCCAGCAGTTTAAGACAGACTGAAGCTTTCTTT.

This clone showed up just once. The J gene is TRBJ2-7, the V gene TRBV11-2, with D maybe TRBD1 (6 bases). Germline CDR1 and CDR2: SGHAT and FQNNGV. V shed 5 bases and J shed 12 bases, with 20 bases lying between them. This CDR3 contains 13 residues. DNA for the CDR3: TGTGCCAGCAGCGCCTACGTAGGAGGACAGACGTACTTC. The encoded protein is CASSAYVGGQTYF.

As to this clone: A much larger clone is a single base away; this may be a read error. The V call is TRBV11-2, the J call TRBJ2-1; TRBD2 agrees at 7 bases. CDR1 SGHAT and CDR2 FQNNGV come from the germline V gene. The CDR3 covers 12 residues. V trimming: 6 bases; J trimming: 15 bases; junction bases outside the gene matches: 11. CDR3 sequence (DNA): TGTGCCAGCAGACGCCGGGGGACTAATCTGTTCTTC. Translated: CASRRRGTNLFF.

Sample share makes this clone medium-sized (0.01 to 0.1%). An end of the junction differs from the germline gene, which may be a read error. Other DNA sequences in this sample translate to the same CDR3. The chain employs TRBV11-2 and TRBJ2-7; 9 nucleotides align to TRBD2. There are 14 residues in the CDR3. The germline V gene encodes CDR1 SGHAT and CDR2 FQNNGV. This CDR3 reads CASSLDYGSSGRYF. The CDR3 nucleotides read TGTGCCAGCAGCTTAGATTATGGGTCGAGCGGGAGGTATTTC.

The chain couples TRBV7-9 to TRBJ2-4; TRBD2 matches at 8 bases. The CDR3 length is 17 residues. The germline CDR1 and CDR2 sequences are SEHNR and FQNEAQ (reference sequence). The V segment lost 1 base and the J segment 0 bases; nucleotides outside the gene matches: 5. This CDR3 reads CASSLVSGEGAKNIQYF. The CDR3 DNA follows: TGTGCCAGCAGCTTAGTTAGCGGGGAAGGAGCCAAAAACATTCAGTACTTC.

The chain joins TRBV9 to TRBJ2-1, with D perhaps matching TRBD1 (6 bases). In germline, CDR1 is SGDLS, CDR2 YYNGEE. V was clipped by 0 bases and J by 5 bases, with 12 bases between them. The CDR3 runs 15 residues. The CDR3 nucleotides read TGTGCCAGCAGCGTAGGCGGACAGCCACACAATGAGCAGTTCTTC. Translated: CASSVGGQPHNEQFF.

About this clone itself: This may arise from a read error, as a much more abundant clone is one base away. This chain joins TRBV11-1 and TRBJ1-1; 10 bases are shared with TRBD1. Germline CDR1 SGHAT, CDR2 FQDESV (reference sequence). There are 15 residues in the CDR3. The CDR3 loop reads CASSLRQGAVTGAFF. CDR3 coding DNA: TGTGCCAGCAGCCTCCGACAGGGGGCGGTCACTGGAGCTTTCTTT.

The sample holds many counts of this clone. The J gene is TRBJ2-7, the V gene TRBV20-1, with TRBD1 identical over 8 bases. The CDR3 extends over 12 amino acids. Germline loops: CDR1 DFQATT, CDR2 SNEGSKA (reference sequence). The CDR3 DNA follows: TGCACCGTAGAGGGACAGGTTGGCGAGCAGTACTTC. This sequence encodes CTVEGQVGEQYF.

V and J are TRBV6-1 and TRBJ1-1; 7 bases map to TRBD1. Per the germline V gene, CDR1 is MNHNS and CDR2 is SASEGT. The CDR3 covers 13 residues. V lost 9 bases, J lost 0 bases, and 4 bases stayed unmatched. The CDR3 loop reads CASRDRVNTEAFF. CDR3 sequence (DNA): TGTGCCAGTAGAGACAGGGTGAACACTGAAGCTTTCTTT.

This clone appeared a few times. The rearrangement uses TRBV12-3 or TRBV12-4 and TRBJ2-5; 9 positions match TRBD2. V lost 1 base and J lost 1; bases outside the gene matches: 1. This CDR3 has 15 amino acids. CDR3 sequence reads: CASSLDSGSQETQYF. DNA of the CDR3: TGTGCCAGCAGTTTAGATAGCGGGAGCCAAGAGACCCAGTACTTC.

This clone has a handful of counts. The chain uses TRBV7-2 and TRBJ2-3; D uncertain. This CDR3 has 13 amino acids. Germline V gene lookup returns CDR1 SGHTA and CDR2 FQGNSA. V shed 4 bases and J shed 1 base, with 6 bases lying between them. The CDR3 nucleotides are TGTGCCAGCAGCTCGCCTGGCACAGATACGCAGTATTTT. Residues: CASSSPGTDTQYF. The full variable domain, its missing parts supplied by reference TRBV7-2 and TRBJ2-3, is GAGVSQSPSNKVTEKGKDVELRCDPISGHTALYWYRQSLGQGLEFLIYFQGNSAPDKSGLPSDRFSAERTGGSVSTLTIQRTQQEDSAVYLCASSSPGTDTQYFGPGTRLTVL.

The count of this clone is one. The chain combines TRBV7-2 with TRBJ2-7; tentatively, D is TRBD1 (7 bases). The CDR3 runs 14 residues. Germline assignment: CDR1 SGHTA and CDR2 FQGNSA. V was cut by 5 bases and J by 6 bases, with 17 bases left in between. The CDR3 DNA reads TGTGCCAGCAGCCTGGACAGGTTGGGAGGCGAGCAGTACTTC. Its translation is CASSLDRLGGEQYF.

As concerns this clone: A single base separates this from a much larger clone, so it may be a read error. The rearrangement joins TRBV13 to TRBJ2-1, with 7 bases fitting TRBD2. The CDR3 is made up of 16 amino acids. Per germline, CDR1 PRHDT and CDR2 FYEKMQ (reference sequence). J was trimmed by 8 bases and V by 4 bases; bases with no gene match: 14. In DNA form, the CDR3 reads TGTGCCAGCAGCTCAGGGAGGGTAAGGTGGTTTGATGAGCAGTTCTTC. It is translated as CASSSGRVRWFDEQFF.

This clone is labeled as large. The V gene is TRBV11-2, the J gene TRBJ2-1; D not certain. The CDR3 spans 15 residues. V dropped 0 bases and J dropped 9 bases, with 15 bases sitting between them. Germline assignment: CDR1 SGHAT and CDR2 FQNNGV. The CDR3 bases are TGTGCCAGCAGCTTAGATCCGGGCCCCAATGGTGAGCAGTTCTTC. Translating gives CASSLDPGPNGEQFF.

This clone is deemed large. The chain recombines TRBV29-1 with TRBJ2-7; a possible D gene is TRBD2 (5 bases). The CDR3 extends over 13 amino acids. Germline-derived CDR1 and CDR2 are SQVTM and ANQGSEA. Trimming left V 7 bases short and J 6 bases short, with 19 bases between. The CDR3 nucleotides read TGCAGCGCTGGAACTTTTGAGGGTTCCGAGCAGTACTTC. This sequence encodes CSAGTFEGSEQYF.

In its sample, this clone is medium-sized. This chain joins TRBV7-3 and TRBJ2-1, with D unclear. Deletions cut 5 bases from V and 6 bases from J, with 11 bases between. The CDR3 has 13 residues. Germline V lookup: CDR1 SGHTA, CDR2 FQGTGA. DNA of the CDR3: TGTGCCAGCAGCCCCATAGGTAGCAATGAGCAGTTCTTC. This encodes CASSPIGSNEQFF.

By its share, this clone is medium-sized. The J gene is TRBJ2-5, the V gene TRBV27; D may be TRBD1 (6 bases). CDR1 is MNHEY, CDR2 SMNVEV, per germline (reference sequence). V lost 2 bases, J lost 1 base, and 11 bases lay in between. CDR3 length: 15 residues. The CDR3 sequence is CASSLGGHLQETQYF. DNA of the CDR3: TGTGCCAGCAGTTTAGGGGGACACCTCCAAGAGACCCAGTACTTC.

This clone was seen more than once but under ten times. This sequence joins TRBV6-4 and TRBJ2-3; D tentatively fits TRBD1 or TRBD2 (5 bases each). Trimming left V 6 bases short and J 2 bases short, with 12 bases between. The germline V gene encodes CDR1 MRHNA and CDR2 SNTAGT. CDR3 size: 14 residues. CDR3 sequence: CASRGRGATDTQYF. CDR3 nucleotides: TGTGCCAGCAGAGGGAGAGGGGCCACAGATACGCAGTATTTT.